These T cell receptor beta chains were read from a single sample in a study of blood T cell repertoires in COVID-19. Repertoires were generated with immunoSEQ multiplex PCR, while TCRdb's copy carries only in-frame clones and drops some. Of 25,000 to 40,000 clones detected, more than 70% appear once; the ten largest clones hold around 15%. The sample comprised peripheral blood. The origin of the receptors is a human donor with active COVID-19. The donor label of this sample is uncertain. Both conserved end residues are part of each CDR3. The order of the fields is CDR3 protein, CDR3 DNA, D gene, J gene, V gene, clone size. D genes are given only for firm matches. Not every row has a clone size; where given, it reads once, few, many or a size class.

CDR3: CASRFQGADTGELFF; DNA: TGTGCCAGCAGATTTCAGGGGGCGGACACCGGGGAGCTGTTTTTT; D: TRBD1; J: TRBJ2-2; V: TRBV28; size: .
CDR3: CASSPRPGTSGRRTDTQYF; DNA: TGTGCCAGCTCACCTCGACCTGGGACTAGCGGTAGGAGGACAGATACGCAGTATTTT; D: TRBD2; J: TRBJ2-3; V: TRBV18; size: .
CDR3: CASSYGTLYNTGELFF; DNA: TGTGCCAGCAGCTACGGGACACTTTATAACACCGGGGAGCTGTTTTTT; D: .; J: TRBJ2-2; V: TRBV11-1; size: .
CDR3: CASSLQGNAFF; DNA: TGTGCCAGCAGTTTACAGGGGAATGCTTTCTTT; D: .; J: TRBJ1-1; V: TRBV27; size: .
CDR3: CASSGDRSANTEAFF; DNA: TGTGCCAGTAGTGGGGACAGGTCAGCGAACACTGAAGCTTTCTTT; D: TRBD1; J: TRBJ1-1; V: TRBV19; size: .
CDR3: CASSPVLPQGGNQPQHF; DNA: TGTGCCAGCAGCCCTGTTTTGCCACAGGGAGGCAATCAGCCCCAGCATTTT; D: .; J: TRBJ1-5; V: TRBV7-9; size: .
CDR3: CASSDWTRNQPQHF; DNA: TGTGCCAGCAGTGATTGGACACGCAATCAGCCCCAGCATTTT; D: .; J: TRBJ1-5; V: TRBV6-1; size: once
CDR3: CASGGEALLHGYTF; DNA: TGTGCCAGCGGGGGGGAGGCTTTGCTCCATGGCTACACCTTC; D: .; J: TRBJ1-2; V: TRBV28; size: .
CDR3: CASSLTGTEPSYEQYF; DNA: TGTGCCAGCAGCCTCACAGGGACAGAACCGTCCTACGAGCAGTACTTC; D: TRBD1; J: TRBJ2-7; V: TRBV7-3; size: .
CDR3: CASSSTGGAKNTEAFF; DNA: TGTGCCAGCAGCTCGACAGGGGGCGCGAAGAACACTGAAGCTTTCTTT; D: TRBD1; J: TRBJ1-1; V: TRBV7-9; size: .
CDR3: CASSLGDFRRGEQYF; DNA: TGTGCCAGCAGCTTGGGGGACTTCCGGCGTGGCGAGCAGTACTTC; D: .; J: TRBJ2-7; V: TRBV5-4; size: .
CDR3: CASSIDATGLEQYF; DNA: TGTGCCAGTAGTATAGACGCTACAGGGTTGGAGCAGTACTTC; D: .; J: TRBJ2-7; V: TRBV19; size: .
CDR3: CASSAGDRASLYGYTF; DNA: TGTGCCAGCAGTGCGGGGGACAGGGCCTCTCTCTATGGCTACACCTTC; D: TRBD1; J: TRBJ1-2; V: TRBV2; size: .
CDR3: CASLQQGTHEQYF; DNA: TGTGCCAGCCTCCAACAGGGGACCCACGAGCAGTACTTC; D: TRBD1; J: TRBJ2-7; V: TRBV6-5; size: once
CDR3: CASSLKGEVGQGNYEQYF; DNA: TGTGCCAGCAGCTTAAAAGGGGAGGTGGGACAGGGAAACTACGAGCAGTACTTC; D: TRBD1; J: TRBJ2-7; V: TRBV7-3; size: .
CDR3: CASSDRTRGYNQPQHF; DNA: TGTGCCAGCAGTGACCGGACAAGGGGTTACAATCAGCCCCAGCATTTT; D: .; J: TRBJ1-5; V: TRBV6-1; size: .
CDR3: CASGRQGLDTDTQYF; DNA: TGTGCCAGCGGCCGGCAGGGGTTGGATACAGATACGCAGTATTTT; D: .; J: TRBJ2-3; V: TRBV2; size: .
CDR3: CASSYGSSSYGYTF; DNA: TGTGCCAGCAGTTACGGCTCCTCGTCCTATGGCTACACCTTC; D: .; J: TRBJ1-2; V: TRBV6-5; size: .
CDR3: CASRERGGAYNEQFF; DNA: TGTGCCAGCAGGGAGCGGGGGGGCGCTTACAATGAGCAGTTCTTC; D: TRBD2; J: TRBJ2-1; V: TRBV5-6; size: .
CDR3: CASSGDLYNEQFF; DNA: TGTGCCAGCAGCGGGGACTTGTACAATGAGCAGTTCTTC; D: .; J: TRBJ2-1; V: TRBV12-3/TRBV12-4; size: .
CDR3: CASSFTTYEQYF; DNA: TGTGCCAGCAGTTTCACTACTTACGAGCAGTACTTC; D: .; J: TRBJ2-7; V: TRBV6-2/TRBV6-3; size: .
CDR3: CASSQEYVTGPQHF; DNA: TGCGCCAGCAGCCAAGAATATGTGACGGGGCCCCAGCATTTT; D: .; J: TRBJ1-5; V: TRBV4-3; size: .
CDR3: CASSLGGSGGYEQYF; DNA: TGTGCCAGCAGTTTAGGGGGTAGCGGGGGTTACGAGCAGTACTTC; D: TRBD2; J: TRBJ2-7; V: TRBV28; size: .
CDR3: CASSLTGSGGNTIYF; DNA: TGTGCCAGCTCACTCACAGGGAGTGGTGGAAACACCATATATTTT; D: .; J: TRBJ1-3; V: TRBV18; size: .
CDR3: CASNSGGITDTQYF; DNA: TGCGCCAGCAATAGCGGGGGAATCACAGATACGCAGTATTTT; D: TRBD2; J: TRBJ2-3; V: TRBV5-1; size: .
CDR3: CASSLVDQETQYF; DNA: TGTGCCAGCAGCTTGGTAGATCAAGAGACCCAGTACTTC; D: .; J: TRBJ2-5; V: TRBV5-4; size: .
CDR3: CASRDSGGVQETQYF; DNA: TGTGCCAGCAGAGATAGCGGGGGGGTTCAAGAGACCCAGTACTTC; D: TRBD2; J: TRBJ2-5; V: TRBV9; size: once
CDR3: CASSVTILVTEAFF; DNA: TGTGCCAGCAGTGTCACGATACTTGTCACTGAAGCTTTCTTT; D: .; J: TRBJ1-1; V: TRBV27; size: .
CDR3: CSVAFLGTGIDEQFF; DNA: TGCAGCGTTGCGTTCCTCGGGACAGGGATTGATGAGCAGTTCTTC; D: TRBD1; J: TRBJ2-1; V: TRBV29-1; size: .
CDR3: CASSLGTGYSYEQYF; DNA: TGTGCCAGCAGCCTCGGGACAGGGTATTCCTACGAGCAGTACTTC; D: TRBD1; J: TRBJ2-7; V: TRBV6-6; size: medium-sized
CDR3: CASSESFAGGRYEQFF; DNA: TGCGCCAGCAGTGAGTCGTTTGCGGGGGGGAGGTATGAGCAGTTCTTC; D: TRBD2; J: TRBJ2-1; V: TRBV10-1; size: .
CDR3: CASRGLAKNIQYF; DNA: TGTGCCAGCAGGGGACTAGCCAAAAACATTCAGTACTTC; D: .; J: TRBJ2-4; V: TRBV11-2; size: .
CDR3: CASSQPDIFGGYTF; DNA: TGCGCCAGCAGCCAACCGGACATCTTTGGTGGCTACACCTTC; D: .; J: TRBJ1-2; V: TRBV4-1; size: few
CDR3: CASRRGLAGGPRSETQYF; DNA: TGTGCCAGCAGACGAGGACTAGCGGGGGGGCCCCGCTCAGAGACCCAGTACTTC; D: TRBD2; J: TRBJ2-5; V: TRBV7-6; size: .
CDR3: CRAGVNYGYTF; DNA: TGCAGAGCAGGGGTAAACTATGGCTACACCTTC; D: .; J: TRBJ1-2; V: TRBV20-1; size: once
CDR3: CATSDPSADTQYF; DNA: TGTGCCACCAGTGATCCTAGCGCAGATACGCAGTATTTT; D: .; J: TRBJ2-3; V: TRBV24-1; size: .
CDR3: CASSPGYGGLRNIQYF; DNA: TGTGCCAGCAGCCCTGGGTACGGGGGTCTGAGGAACATTCAGTACTTC; D: .; J: TRBJ2-4; V: TRBV7-3; size: .
CDR3: CASSSQGTSDTQYF; DNA: TGCGCCAGCAGCTCGCAGGGGACTAGCGATACGCAGTATTTT; D: TRBD2; J: TRBJ2-3; V: TRBV5-1; size: .
CDR3: CASSVGRRGDGYTF; DNA: TGTGCCAGCAGCGTAGGGCGCAGGGGGGATGGCTACACCTTC; D: TRBD1; J: TRBJ1-2; V: TRBV9; size: once
CDR3: CAISGLDRRMNTEAFF; DNA: TGTGCCATCAGTGGTCTAGACAGAAGGATGAACACTGAAGCTTTCTTT; D: .; J: TRBJ1-1; V: TRBV10-3; size: .
CDR3: CASSFGTSRNTKETQYF; DNA: TGTGCCAGCAGCTTCGGAACTAGCCGAAATACGAAAGAGACCCAGTACTTC; D: .; J: TRBJ2-5; V: TRBV5-4; size: .
CDR3: CASSVGQSNYGYTF; DNA: TGTGCCAGCAGCGTAGGACAGAGTAACTATGGCTACACCTTC; D: .; J: TRBJ1-2; V: TRBV9; size: .
CDR3: CATATGMDSPLHF; DNA: TGTGCCACTGCCACAGGGATGGATTCACCCCTCCACTTT; D: .; J: TRBJ1-6; V: TRBV7-6; size: .
CDR3: CASSPGNSPLHF; DNA: TGTGCCAGCAGCCCAGGGAACTCACCCCTCCACTTT; D: .; J: TRBJ1-6; V: TRBV11-2; size: .
CDR3: CASAYTPTGWSGPSNTGELFF; DNA: TGTGCTAGTGCCTACACCCCCACAGGGTGGTCAGGTCCGAGCAACACCGGGGAGCTGTTTTTT; D: .; J: TRBJ2-2; V: TRBV12-5; size: .
CDR3: CASSYPRAGRDEQYF; DNA: TGTGCCAGCAGTTACCCACGCGCAGGGCGAGACGAGCAGTACTTC; D: .; J: TRBJ2-7; V: TRBV6-2/TRBV6-3; size: .